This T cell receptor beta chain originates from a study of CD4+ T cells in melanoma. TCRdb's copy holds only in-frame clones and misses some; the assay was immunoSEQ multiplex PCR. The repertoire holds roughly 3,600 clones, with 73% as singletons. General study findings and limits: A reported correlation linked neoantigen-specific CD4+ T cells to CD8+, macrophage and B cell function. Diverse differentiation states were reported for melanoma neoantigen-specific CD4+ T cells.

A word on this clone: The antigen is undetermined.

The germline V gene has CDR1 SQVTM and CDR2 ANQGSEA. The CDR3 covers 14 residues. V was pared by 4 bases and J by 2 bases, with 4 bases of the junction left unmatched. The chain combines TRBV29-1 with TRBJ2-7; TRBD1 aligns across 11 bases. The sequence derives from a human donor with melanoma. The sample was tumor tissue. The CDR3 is CSVVGTGGAYEQYF. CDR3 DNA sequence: TGCAGCGTTGTCGGGACAGGGGGTGCCTACGAGCAGTACTTC.